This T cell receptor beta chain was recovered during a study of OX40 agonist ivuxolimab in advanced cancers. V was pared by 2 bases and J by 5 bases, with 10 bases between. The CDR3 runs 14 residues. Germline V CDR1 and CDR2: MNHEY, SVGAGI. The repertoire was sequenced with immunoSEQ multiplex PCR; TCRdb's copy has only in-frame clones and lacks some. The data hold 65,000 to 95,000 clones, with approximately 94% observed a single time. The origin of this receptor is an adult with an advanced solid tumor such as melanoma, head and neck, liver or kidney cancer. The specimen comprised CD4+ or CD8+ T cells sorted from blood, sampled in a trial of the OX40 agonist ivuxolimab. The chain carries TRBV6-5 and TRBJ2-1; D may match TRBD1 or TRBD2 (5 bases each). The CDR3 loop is CASSYRDPNNEQFF. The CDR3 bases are TGTGCCAGCAGTTACCGGGACCCCAACAATGAGCAGTTCTTC.